This T cell receptor (beta chain) stems from a study of cytomegalovirus exposure and HLA in healthy donors. Repertoires were generated with immunoSEQ multiplex PCR, while TCRdb's copy carries only in-frame clones and drops some. The sample carries 100,000 to 150,000 clones, around 94% recorded once. CDR1 and CDR2 (germline): SGHAT, FQNNGV. The length of the CDR3 is 15 residues. With 4 bases removed from V and 3 bases from J, the gap between germline ends came to 13 bases. The V call is TRBV11-2, the J call TRBJ2-1; no reliable D call. Material for sequencing was PBMCs. This TCR derives from a woman between 18 and 29 years old in good health and CMV-seronegative. The CDR3 DNA is TGTGCCAGCAGCTCTCAGGCCGGTGGCTACAATGAGCAGTTCTTC. Translating it yields CASSSQAGGYNEQFF.